This TCR beta chain was obtained from a study of vaccination and CD4 T cells after COVID-19. The length of the CDR3 is 14 residues. Germline V gene sequence: CDR1 DFQATT, CDR2 SNEGSKA (reference sequence). Trimming took off 8 bases at V and 3 bases at J, with 19 bases between the two ends. With the Oncomine TCR Beta short-read assay, DNA from cultured CD4+ T cells was sequenced. From the PCR reads, TCRdb called clonotypes with MiXCR, one entry per CDR3 protein. The table shows under 9,000 distinct CDR3 sequences, with under 65% occurring only once. Sample treatment: roughly 10-day PBMC culture with coronavirus spike peptide pools or control peptides (ViraFEST assay). Concerning this clonotype itself: The antigen is unknown.

This clonotype was obtained from a human donor with COVID-19. The material sequenced was cultured CD4+ T cells from blood, taken after SARS-CoV-2 vaccination. J is TRBJ1-2 and V is TRBV20-1, with unresolved D. The DNA for the CDR3 is TGCAGTCCCCCGAGGCCCGGGGTCGACTATGGCTACACCTTC. It specifies CSPPRPGVDYGYTF.